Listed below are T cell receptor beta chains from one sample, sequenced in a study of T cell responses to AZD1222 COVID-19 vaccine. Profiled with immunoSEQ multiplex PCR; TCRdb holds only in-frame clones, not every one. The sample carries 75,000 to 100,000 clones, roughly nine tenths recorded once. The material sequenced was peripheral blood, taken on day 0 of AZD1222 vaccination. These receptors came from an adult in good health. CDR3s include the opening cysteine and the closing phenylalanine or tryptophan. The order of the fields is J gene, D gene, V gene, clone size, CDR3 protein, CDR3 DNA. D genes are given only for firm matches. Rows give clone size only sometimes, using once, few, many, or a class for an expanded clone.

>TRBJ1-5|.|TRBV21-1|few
CASSYTWDIVSQPQHF
TGTGCCAGCAGCTACACCTGGGATATTGTGTCTCAGCCCCAGCATTTT
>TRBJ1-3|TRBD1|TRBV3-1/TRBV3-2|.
CASSQGTGPTPGNTIYF
TGTGCCAGCAGCCAAGGGACAGGACCTACACCTGGAAACACCATATATTTT
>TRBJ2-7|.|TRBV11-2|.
CASSPIVGGEWYF
TGTGCCAGCAGCCCGATAGTGGGGGGCGAATGGTACTTC
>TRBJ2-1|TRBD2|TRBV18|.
CASSPSGGGYNEQFF
TGTGCCAGCTCACCTAGCGGGGGGGGATACAATGAGCAGTTCTTC
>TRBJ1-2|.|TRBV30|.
CAWSAGGGKYGYTF
TGTGCCTGGAGTGCCGGGGGGGGCAAATATGGCTACACCTTC
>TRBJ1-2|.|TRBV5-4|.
CASTRQADYGYTF
TGTGCCAGCACCCGACAAGCGGACTATGGCTACACCTTC
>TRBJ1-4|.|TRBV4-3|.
CASSQDRTTNEKLFF
TGCGCCAGCAGCCAAGATCGAACAACTAATGAAAAACTGTTTTTT
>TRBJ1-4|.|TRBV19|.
CASSTSSGHRNEKLFF
TGTGCCAGTAGTACATCATCGGGACACCGTAATGAAAAACTGTTTTTT
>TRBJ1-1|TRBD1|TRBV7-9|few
CASSSGQGNTEAFF
TGTGCCAGCAGCTCGGGACAGGGGAACACTGAAGCTTTCTTT
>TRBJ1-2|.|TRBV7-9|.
CASSLTGANQHYGYTF
TGTGCCAGCAGCTTAACGGGGGCAAATCAACACTATGGCTACACCTTC
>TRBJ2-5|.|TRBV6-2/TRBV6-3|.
CASSYGETQYF
TGTGCCAGCAGTTACGGAGAGACCCAGTACTTC
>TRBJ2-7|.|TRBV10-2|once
CASRGPGHLMYEQYF
TGCGCCAGCAGAGGTCCGGGACACCTCATGTACGAGCAGTACTTC
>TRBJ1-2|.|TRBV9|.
CASSPRRTVYGYTF
TGTGCCAGCAGCCCCCGCAGGACAGTTTATGGCTACACCTTC
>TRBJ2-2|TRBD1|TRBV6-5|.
CASSWDSGYTGELFF
TGTGCCAGCAGCTGGGACAGCGGTTACACCGGGGAGCTGTTTTTT
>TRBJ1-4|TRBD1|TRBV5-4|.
CASSPGTGWDEKLFF
TGTGCCAGCAGCCCAGGGACAGGTTGGGATGAAAAACTGTTTTTT
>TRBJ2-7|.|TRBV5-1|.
CASSLGWYSYEQYF
TGCGCCAGCAGCTTGGGCTGGTACTCCTACGAGCAGTACTTC
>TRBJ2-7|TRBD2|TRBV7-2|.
CASRPGLASVYEQYF
TGTGCCAGCAGGCCGGGACTAGCGTCGGTCTACGAGCAGTACTTC
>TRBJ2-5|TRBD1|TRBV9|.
CASSPRDSSQETQYF
TGTGCCAGCAGCCCCCGGGACAGCTCCCAAGAGACCCAGTACTTC
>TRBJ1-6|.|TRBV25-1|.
CASSGWAYNSPLHF
TGTGCCAGCAGTGGTTGGGCCTATAATTCACCCCTCCACTTT
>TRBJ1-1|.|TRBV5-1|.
CASSLIRGSEAFF
TGCGCCAGCAGCTTGATTCGCGGCAGTGAAGCTTTCTTT
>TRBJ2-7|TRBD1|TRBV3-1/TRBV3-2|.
CASSQGGTGGSEQYF
TGTGCCAGCAGCCAAGGTGGGACAGGGGGCAGCGAGCAGTACTTC
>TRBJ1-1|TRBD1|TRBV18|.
CASGQGMNTEAFF
TGTGCCAGCGGACAGGGGATGAACACTGAAGCTTTCTTT
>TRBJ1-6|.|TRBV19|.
CASSTGTANNSPLHF
TGTGCCAGTAGTACGGGGACTGCCAATAATTCACCCCTCCACTTT
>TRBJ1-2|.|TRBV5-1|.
CASSLAGQGGYTF
TGCGCCAGCAGCTTGGCAGGGCAGGGTGGCTACACCTTC
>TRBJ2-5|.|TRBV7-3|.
CASSLVVAETQYF
TGTGCCAGCAGCTTAGTCGTGGCGGAGACCCAGTACTTC
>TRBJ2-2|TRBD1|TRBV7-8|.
CASSLGTGDTGELFF
TGTGCCAGCAGCTTGGGGACAGGGGACACCGGGGAGCTGTTTTTT
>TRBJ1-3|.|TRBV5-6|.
CASSLTGFVGNTIYF
TGTGCCAGCAGCTTGACAGGTTTCGTAGGAAACACCATATATTTT
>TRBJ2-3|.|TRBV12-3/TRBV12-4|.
CASSIRDTQYF
TGTGCCAGCAGCATTAGAGATACGCAGTATTTT
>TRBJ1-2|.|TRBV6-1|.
CASSERTQNYGYTF
TGTGCCAGCAGTGAGCGGACACAGAACTATGGCTACACCTTC
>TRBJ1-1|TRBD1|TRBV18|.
CASSQKRTGVNTEAFF
TGTGCCAGCTCACAAAAAAGGACAGGAGTGAACACTGAAGCTTTCTTT
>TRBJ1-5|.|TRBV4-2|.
CASSQDPGEDPQHF
TGTGCCAGCAGCCAAGATCCTGGCGAGGATCCCCAGCATTTT
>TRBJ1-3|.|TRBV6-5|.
CASSYGLDSGNTIYF
TGTGCCAGCAGTTACGGCCTGGACTCTGGAAACACCATATATTTT
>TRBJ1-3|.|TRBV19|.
CASSSQQGTFSGNTIYF
TGTGCCAGTAGTTCGCAACAGGGAACGTTCTCTGGAAACACCATATATTTT
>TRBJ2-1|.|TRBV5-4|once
CASSFIGQGFGEQFF
TGTGCCAGCAGCTTTATTGGTCAGGGGTTTGGTGAGCAGTTCTTC
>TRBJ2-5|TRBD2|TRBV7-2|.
CASSLARLAGDSGETQYF
TGTGCCAGCAGCTTAGCGCGGCTAGCGGGGGATAGCGGAGAGACCCAGTACTTC
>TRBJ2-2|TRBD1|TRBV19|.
CASSRETGDDTGELFF
TGTGCCAGTAGTAGGGAGACAGGGGACGACACCGGGGAGCTGTTTTTT
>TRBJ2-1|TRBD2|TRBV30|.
CAWKALGRGSYNEQFF
TGTGCCTGGAAGGCTTTGGGGCGGGGGAGTTACAATGAGCAGTTCTTC
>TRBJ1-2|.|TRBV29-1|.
CSVVGPGYGYTF
TGCAGCGTTGTAGGCCCGGGATATGGCTACACCTTC
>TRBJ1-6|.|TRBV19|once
CASSITADNSPLHF
TGTGCCAGTAGTATAACGGCAGATAATTCACCCCTCCACTTT
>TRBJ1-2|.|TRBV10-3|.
CAIRKRGPGGDNYGYTF
TGTGCCATCCGTAAGAGGGGCCCTGGGGGCGACAACTATGGCTACACCTTC
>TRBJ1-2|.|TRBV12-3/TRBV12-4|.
CASSFGSGYTF
TGTGCCAGCAGTTTCGGGTCCGGCTACACCTTC
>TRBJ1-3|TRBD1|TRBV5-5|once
CASSPDGTEGNTIYF
TGTGCCAGCAGCCCGGATGGGACAGAAGGAAACACCATATATTTT
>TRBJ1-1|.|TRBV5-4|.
CASSPRQTREAFF
TGTGCCAGCAGCCCACGTCAGACACGAGAAGCTTTCTTT
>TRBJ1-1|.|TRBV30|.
CAWTSWGAEAFF
TGTGCCTGGACCAGCTGGGGAGCTGAAGCTTTCTTT
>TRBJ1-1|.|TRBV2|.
CASSERRPMNTEAFF
TGTGCCAGCAGTGAGAGGCGCCCCATGAACACTGAAGCTTTCTTT
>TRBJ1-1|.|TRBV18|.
CASSPNTEAFF
TGTGCCAGCTCACCAAACACTGAAGCTTTCTTT
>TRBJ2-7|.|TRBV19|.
CASSTYWESDEQYF
TGTGCCAGTAGTACGTATTGGGAATCGGACGAGCAGTACTTC
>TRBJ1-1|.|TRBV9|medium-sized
CASSEQVATEAFF
TGTGCCAGCAGCGAACAGGTAGCCACTGAAGCTTTCTTT
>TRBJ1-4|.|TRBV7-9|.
CASSLKTINEKLFF
TGTGCCAGCAGCTTAAAGACAATTAATGAAAAACTGTTTTTT
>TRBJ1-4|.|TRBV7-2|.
CASSPQVTTNEKLFF
TGTGCCAGCAGCCCACAGGTGACAACTAATGAAAAACTGTTTTTT
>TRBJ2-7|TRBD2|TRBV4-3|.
CASSQAVIAGLYEQYF
TGCGCCAGCAGCCAAGCGGTAATAGCGGGTCTTTACGAGCAGTACTTC
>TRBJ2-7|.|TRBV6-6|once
CASSPSYEQYF
TGTGCCAGCAGTCCATCCTACGAGCAGTACTTC
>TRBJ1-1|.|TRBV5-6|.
CASSEGQRNTEAFF
TGTGCCAGCAGCGAAGGACAGAGGAACACTGAAGCTTTCTTT
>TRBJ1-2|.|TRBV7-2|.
CASSWSGQGIGYTF
TGTGCCAGCAGCTGGTCCGGGCAGGGGATAGGCTACACCTTC
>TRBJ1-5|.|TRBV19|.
CASKEGVWNQPQHF
TGTGCCAGCAAAGAGGGGGTGTGGAATCAGCCCCAGCATTTT
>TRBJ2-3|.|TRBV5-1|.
CASSLGQAFTDTQYF
TGCGCCAGCAGCTTGGGGCAGGCTTTCACAGATACGCAGTATTTT
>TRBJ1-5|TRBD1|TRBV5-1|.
CASSLAGQGNQPQHF
TGCGCCAGCAGCTTGGCCGGACAGGGCAATCAGCCCCAGCATTTT
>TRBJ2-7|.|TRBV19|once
CASSMSPGREQYF
TGTGCCAGTAGTATGTCTCCCGGGCGCGAGCAGTACTTC